Given below is one T cell receptor beta chain in context. Its specific antigen is unknown. Base qualities are not provided; no much larger clone lies one nucleotide away. Other DNA sequences from this sample encode an identical CDR3 as well. Using the deep immunoSEQ assay, multiplex PCR amplified TCR CDR3 regions from genomic DNA. For each cell subset, the extracted genomic DNA was distributed evenly across all wells of several immunoSEQ 96-well plates, and each plate served as one replicate. For sorted subsets, around 0.2 ug of genomic DNA, equivalent to tens of thousands of T cell genomes, went into each replicate PCR. The purified libraries were quantified using a Qubit 3.0 fluorometer, sized with a Bioanalyzer 2100, and then quantified again using the KAPA Library Quantification kit. Each immunoSEQ 96-well plate was sequenced on its own single-read 150-cycle Illumina NextSeq 550 flow cell. In the paper's pipeline: Because the immunoSEQ output included only junctional sequences and no quality scores, the filtering could not be the same as the filtering used for full-length reads. To assign V/J genes and CDR3, sequences were annotated using PyIR, a Python wrapper for IgBLAST v1.9, with IMGT germline references. Any read was removed if the V/J assignment was weak (E-value above 1e-6), the CDR3 was missing, or the read contained stop codons, out-of-frame junctions, or ambiguous translated residues. V3J clonotypes were defined by identical inferred V gene, J gene, and CDR3 amino acid sequence. Percentage overlap between repertoires was calculated by dividing the number of shared unique clonotypes by the size of the smaller repertoire. Repertoire richness was assessed with RTK rarefaction, the Chao1 estimator, and Recon v2.1 estimates of unobserved clonotypes. Generation probabilities were computed with OLGA for all TCRbeta clonotypes obtained by the gDNA method from several donors. In TCRdb, the immuneACCESS table is reduced to in-frame sequences with V and J assigned. These tables do not hold every clone; where another copy was compared, an unresolved V gene accounts for under half, and the others remain unexplained. V and J calls plus clone size are reproduced from that table; the DNA served to infer D and trimming. This sample gives approximately 2.5 million clones in total; around 94% of them show up just once. Roughly 0.15% of the sample rests with the top ten.

Donors were healthy HIV-negative adults with no recently reported acute infections or vaccinations. Every donor was a Caucasian adult living in Nashville, Tennessee, USA. CD4+ T cells were enriched by magnetic negative selection; naive cells were then positively selected on CD45RA, and the negative fraction formed the memory subset. Blood was collected by leukapheresis, and PBMCs were isolated by Ficoll-Histopaque density gradient centrifugation and then cryopreserved in liquid nitrogen vapor phase. Purity and quantity of every magnetically sorted T cell population were checked by analytical flow cytometry. From each sorted fraction, genomic DNA was isolated and quantified by UV absorbance on a Nanodrop 2000c. At the junction V is shortened by 0 bases and J by 0 bases, with 6 bases in between. As encoded in the germline V gene, CDR1 is SGDLS while CDR2 is YYNGEE. Taken from cysteine to phenylalanine, the CDR3 has 14 residues. Only the CDR3 DNA is retained, 42 bases long and in frame from the first base.

These data belong to a study of shared clonotypes between healthy human individuals (dated by TCRdb to the early 2020s). Regarding the research as a whole: The cohort included three men and a couple of women between 18 and 49 years of age. For each donor, CD4 naive and CD4 memory were each run on three plates, CD8 naive on two plates, and CD8 memory on one plate. Blood TCR repertoires of 5 or 6 healthy adults were deeply sequenced to estimate repertoire size and the extent of clonotype sharing between individuals. To increase sequencing depth and limit assay-specific biases, TCR repertoire library preparation and sequencing were carried out by different laboratories using diverse techniques. Each donor's leukapheresis produced roughly between about 0.8 and 8.9 billion PBMCs.

The paper as a whole reports these results and caveats: Roughly 5.2% of naive CD4, 3.5% of naive CD8, 2.3% of memory CD4, and roughly 0.4% of memory CD8 clonotypes were shared across a handful of donors. Because the study included a small number of donors, the genetic and exposure-history diversity represented was limited. Only blood was sampled, and tissue TCR repertoires likely differ from those in blood. Compared with non-shared clonotypes, clonotypes shared by all four sorted-subset donors had higher generation probabilities. Incomplete sequencing was indicated by rarefaction of sorted-subset datasets, despite the large sequencing depth. Pairwise subsampling led to the expectation that sequencing depth would affect the degree of clonotype sharing among donors. Naive subsets generally had larger estimated clonotype richness than memory subsets.

The V and J genes are TRBV9 and TRBJ2-5; the D gene is not confidently resolved. The specimen sequenced was naive CD4+ T cells sorted from blood. Read against the paper, the sample's cell subset or site label means: CD45RA+ positively selected. The clonotype comes from a man aged 18 to 30 in good health. The CDR3 corresponds to CASSVEGYQETQYF. The sequence in DNA is TGTGCCAGCAGCGTAGAGGGTTACCAAGAGACCCAGTACTTC.